The clone carrying this T cell receptor beta chain is labeled as medium-sized. These data belong to a study of spatial heterogeneity in lung cancer. Study in general: An average of more than ten raw reads was observed per unique TCR and UMI combination.

Documented time point: sample taken at primary tumor resection. About 73 TRACERx patients with early, untreated non-small cell lung cancer donated samples. Sequencing was performed on whole RNA extracted from tumor and nontumor lung tissue, or from frozen PBMC, and the material was left unsorted. Germline loops: CDR1 ENHRY, CDR2 SYGVKD. CDR3 size: 17 residues. Germline trimming cut 4 bases from V and 1 base from J; bases unmatched to any gene: 8. Unique molecular identifiers tagged every individual TCR cDNA molecule. TCRdb re-called the 5' RACE reads through MiXCR, storing one row per CDR3 protein. The sample shows roughly 6,100 distinct CDR3 sequences, 10% to 15% of them seen only once.

V is TRBV10-3 and J is TRBJ2-3, with 10 positions matching TRBD1. The sequence was collected from a female donor with early-stage non-small cell lung cancer. Here the sequenced sample was normal lung tissue next to the tumor, taken at surgery. The CDR3 is CAISAVAGTGGTDTQYF. The CDR3 bases are TGTGCCATCAGTGCGGTGGCCGGGACAGGGGGCACAGATACGCAGTATTTT.